This T cell receptor (beta chain) was found in a study of shared clonotypes between healthy human individuals. With respect to this clone: What it binds is not known.

Partitioning of CD4+ cells yielded a CD45RA+ naive subset and a CD45RA-negative memory subset. Study observations and caveats: Sequencing depth was expected to influence donor clonotype sharing.

Germline lookup yields CDR1 SGDLS and CDR2 YYNGEE. V was cut by 4 bases and J by 4 bases, with 9 bases left in between. The CDR3 covers 13 residues. Methods used by the authors: For the immunoSEQ data, sequences were junction-only without quality scores, so filtering differed. TCRdb's copy holds only in-frame clones and misses some; the assay was immunoSEQ multiplex PCR. That table is the source of V, J and clone size, and D and trimming were worked out from the DNA. This sample has approximately 1.4 million clones, with approximately 98% found just once. The chain is built from TRBV9 and TRBJ1-3; no clear D. This TCR was recovered from a man aged 25 to 45 in good health. The sample was naive CD4+ T cells sorted from blood. Subset: CD45RA+ positively selected. The CDR3 sequence is CASSNNGGNTIYF. The CDR3 DNA reads TGTGCCAGCAGCAACAACGGGGGAAACACCATATATTTT.